A selection of T cell receptor beta chains follows, all from one sample in a study of OX40 agonist ivuxolimab in advanced cancers. Method: immunoSEQ multiplex PCR; TCRdb's copy keeps in-frame clones and lacks some. The sample carries 50,000 to 70,000 clones, about 86% recorded once. The sequences come from CD4+ or CD8+ T cells sorted from blood, collected in a trial of the OX40 agonist ivuxolimab. These receptors all stem from an adult with an advanced solid tumor such as melanoma, head and neck, liver or kidney cancer. The CDR3 runs from the conserved cysteine through the conserved F or W. The D gene is left open where the match is weak. Size tells how often a clone was seen (once, few, many) or the class of an expanded clone, and some rows leave it out.

TRBJ1-6	NA	TRBV9	NA	CASSVSTGGNSPLHF	TGTGCCAGCAGCGTAAGTACAGGCGGGAATTCACCCCTCCACTTT
TRBJ2-7	NA	TRBV27	NA	CASSPAGQSSYEQYF	TGTGCCAGCAGCCCGGCGGGACAAAGCTCCTACGAGCAGTACTTC
TRBJ2-1	NA	TRBV7-9	NA	CASSLQTGLPGDEQFF	TGTGCCAGCAGCTTGCAAACGGGCCTACCCGGGGATGAGCAGTTCTTC
TRBJ2-1	NA	TRBV5-5	NA	CASSLGATQFF	TGTGCCAGCAGCCTGGGGGCAACACAGTTCTTC
TRBJ2-3	TRBD2	TRBV28	once	CASSLNMGLASRSDTQYF	TGTGCCAGCAGTTTAAATATGGGACTAGCCTCGCGCTCAGATACGCAGTATTTT
TRBJ2-2	NA	TRBV2	NA	CASSAQSGPGELFF	TGTGCCAGCAGTGCCCAGTCAGGGCCCGGGGAGCTGTTTTTT
TRBJ2-1	TRBD1	TRBV28	NA	CASSPPGQGYNEQFF	TGTGCCAGCAGTCCTCCGGGACAGGGGTACAATGAGCAGTTCTTC
TRBJ1-5	NA	TRBV6-4	NA	CASRVPGVYNQPQHF	TGTGCCAGCAGGGTCCCAGGGGTATACAATCAGCCCCAGCATTTT
TRBJ2-7	TRBD2	TRBV28	NA	CASSLAGGGQYF	TGTGCCAGCAGTTTAGCGGGCGGGGGGCAGTACTTC
TRBJ2-5	NA	TRBV5-5	NA	CASSLYGVGETQYF	TGTGCCAGCAGCTTGTACGGGGTAGGAGAGACCCAGTACTTC
TRBJ2-7	TRBD1	TRBV2	NA	CASSSDGQGAAYEQYF	TGTGCCAGCAGTTCCGACGGACAGGGTGCGGCCTACGAGCAGTACTTC
TRBJ2-7	NA	TRBV30	NA	CAWSIPVSYGEQYF	TGTGCCTGGAGTATACCGGTGTCGTACGGCGAGCAGTACTTC
TRBJ1-5	TRBD1	TRBV19	NA	CASSITGGGNQPQHF	TGTGCCAGTAGTATAACAGGGGGGGGAAATCAGCCCCAGCATTTT
TRBJ2-3	NA	TRBV11-2	NA	CASSSPGSGTDTQYF	TGTGCCAGCAGCTCACCCGGTAGTGGCACAGATACGCAGTATTTT
TRBJ2-1	TRBD2	TRBV19	NA	CASRTSSGGTDNEQFF	TGTGCCAGTAGAACCTCTAGCGGGGGGACCGACAATGAGCAGTTCTTC
TRBJ2-3	NA	TRBV10-3	few	CAIRRESSDTQYF	TGTGCCATCAGAAGGGAGAGTTCAGATACGCAGTATTTT
TRBJ2-2	TRBD1	TRBV5-1	NA	CASRDRGNTGELFF	TGCGCCAGCAGGGACAGGGGGAACACCGGGGAGCTGTTTTTT
TRBJ2-5	TRBD1	TRBV15	NA	CATSRDPTGEETQYF	TGTGCCACCAGCAGAGATCCTACAGGGGAAGAGACCCAGTACTTC
TRBJ2-7	TRBD2	TRBV7-9	NA	CAASPGGRSEQYF	TGTGCCGCATCCCCGGGGGGGCGGAGCGAGCAGTACTTC
TRBJ2-2	NA	TRBV7-2	once	CASSLGHNTGELFF	TGTGCCAGCAGCTTAGGCCACAACACCGGGGAGCTGTTTTTT
TRBJ2-1	NA	TRBV6-6	NA	CASSYPPDEQFF	TGTGCCAGCAGTTACCCCCCGGATGAGCAGTTCTTC
TRBJ2-1	TRBD2	TRBV4-1	NA	CASSHPPAILAGGYNEQFF	TGCGCCAGCAGCCACCCGCCGGCCATCCTAGCGGGGGGCTACAATGAGCAGTTCTTC
TRBJ1-3	NA	TRBV5-6	NA	CASSIFGNTIYF	TGTGCCAGCAGCATCTTCGGAAACACCATATATTTT
TRBJ2-7	NA	TRBV6-1	NA	CASGRSYSYEQYF	TGTGCCAGCGGGAGATCCTACTCCTACGAGCAGTACTTC
TRBJ1-4	TRBD1	TRBV28	NA	CASDRGNNEKLFF	TGTGCCAGCGACAGGGGTAATAATGAAAAACTGTTTTTT
TRBJ2-7	NA	TRBV5-5	NA	CASSFDDRTYEQYF	TGTGCCAGCAGCTTTGACGACCGGACCTACGAGCAGTACTTC
TRBJ2-7	NA	TRBV5-1	NA	CASSSKTVPYEQYF	TGCGCCAGCAGCTCCAAGACAGTTCCCTACGAGCAGTACTTC
TRBJ1-4	NA	TRBV7-9	NA	CASSSRGEKLFF	TGTGCCAGCAGCTCAAGGGGTGAAAAACTGTTTTTT
TRBJ1-2	NA	TRBV29-1	NA	CSVEEAVYGYTF	TGCAGCGTTGAGGAGGCAGTCTATGGCTACACCTTC
TRBJ2-4	NA	TRBV2	NA	CASEDPQAKNIQYF	TGTGCCAGCGAGGACCCCCAGGCCAAAAACATTCAGTACTTC
TRBJ2-2	NA	TRBV28	once	CASGGLSNTGELFF	TGTGCCAGCGGTGGACTCTCGAACACCGGGGAGCTGTTTTTT
TRBJ1-1	TRBD1	TRBV18	NA	CASSPPGQGNAFF	TGTGCCAGCTCACCACCGGGACAGGGGAATGCTTTCTTT
TRBJ1-3	NA	TRBV9	once	CASSVEAGGNTIYF	TGTGCCAGCAGCGTAGAGGCGGGAGGAAACACCATATATTTT
TRBJ2-1	NA	TRBV7-2	NA	CASRPEGALSYNEQFF	TGTGCCAGCAGGCCCGAAGGGGCCCTCTCCTACAATGAGCAGTTCTTC
TRBJ2-7	NA	TRBV10-3	NA	CAISASVSSYEQYF	TGTGCCATCAGTGCGAGTGTTAGCTCCTACGAGCAGTACTTC
TRBJ1-4	NA	TRBV5-4	NA	CASSLDGGGNEKLFF	TGTGCCAGCAGCTTGGATGGGGGGGGAAATGAAAAACTGTTTTTT
TRBJ1-2	NA	TRBV5-1	NA	CATTASGRVTDGYTF	TGCGCCACCACAGCCTCGGGCAGGGTAACAGATGGCTACACCTTC